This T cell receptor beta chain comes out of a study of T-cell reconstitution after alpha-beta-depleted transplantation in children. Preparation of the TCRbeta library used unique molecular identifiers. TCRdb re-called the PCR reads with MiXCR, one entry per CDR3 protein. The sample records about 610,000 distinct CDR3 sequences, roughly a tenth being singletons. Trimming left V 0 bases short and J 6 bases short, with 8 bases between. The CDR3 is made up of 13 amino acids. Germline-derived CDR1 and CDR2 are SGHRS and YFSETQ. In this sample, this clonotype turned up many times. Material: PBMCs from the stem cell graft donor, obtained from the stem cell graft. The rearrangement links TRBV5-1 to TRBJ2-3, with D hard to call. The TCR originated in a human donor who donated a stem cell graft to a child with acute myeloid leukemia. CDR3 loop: CASSLGKSDTQYF. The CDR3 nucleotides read TGCGCCAGCAGCTTGGGGAAGTCCGATACGCAGTATTTT.